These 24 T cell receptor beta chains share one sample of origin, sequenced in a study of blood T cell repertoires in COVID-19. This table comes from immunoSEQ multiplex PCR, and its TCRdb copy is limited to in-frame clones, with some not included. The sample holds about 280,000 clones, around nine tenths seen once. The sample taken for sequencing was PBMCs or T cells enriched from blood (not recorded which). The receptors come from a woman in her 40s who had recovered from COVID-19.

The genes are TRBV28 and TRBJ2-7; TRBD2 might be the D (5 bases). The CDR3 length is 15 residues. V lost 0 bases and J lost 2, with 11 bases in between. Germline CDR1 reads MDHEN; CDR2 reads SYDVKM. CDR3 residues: CASSLWGGRAYEQYF. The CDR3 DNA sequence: TGTGCCAGCAGTTTATGGGGCGGGCGAGCCTACGAGCAGTACTTC.

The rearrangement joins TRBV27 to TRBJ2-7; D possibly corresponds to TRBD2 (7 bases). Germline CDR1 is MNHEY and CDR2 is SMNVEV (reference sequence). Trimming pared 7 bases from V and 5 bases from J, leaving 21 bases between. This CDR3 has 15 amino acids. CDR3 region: CASKLTGGLANEQYF. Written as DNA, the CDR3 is TGTGCCAGCAAGCTAACGGGGGGCCTCGCGAACGAGCAGTACTTC.

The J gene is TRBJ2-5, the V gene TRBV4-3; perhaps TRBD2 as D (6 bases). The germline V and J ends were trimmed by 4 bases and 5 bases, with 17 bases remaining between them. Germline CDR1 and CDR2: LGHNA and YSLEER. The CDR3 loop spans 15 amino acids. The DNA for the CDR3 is TGCGCCAGCAGCCCAGGCGCGGGGCTAGATGAGACCCAGTACTTC. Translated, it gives CASSPGAGLDETQYF.

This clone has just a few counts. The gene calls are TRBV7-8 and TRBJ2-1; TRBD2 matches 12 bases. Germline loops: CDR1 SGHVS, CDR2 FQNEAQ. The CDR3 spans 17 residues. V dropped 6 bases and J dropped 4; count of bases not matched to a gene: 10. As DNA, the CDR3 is TGTGCCAGCAGTTTCACACGAACTAGCGGGAGGTACAATGAGCAGTTCTTC. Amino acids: CASSFTRTSGRYNEQFF.

Here the CDR3 reads CATSDPARTSGSNEQFF. The DNA of the CDR3 is TGTGCCACCAGTGATCCGGCGAGGACTAGTGGGAGCAATGAGCAGTTCTTC. The V and J genes are TRBV24-1 and TRBJ2-1; 7 bases are a match to TRBD2. With V trimmed by 3 bases and J by 6 bases, 13 bases remained unmatched. This CDR3 has 17 residues. Looked up from germline, CDR1 is KGHDR and CDR2 is SFDVKD.

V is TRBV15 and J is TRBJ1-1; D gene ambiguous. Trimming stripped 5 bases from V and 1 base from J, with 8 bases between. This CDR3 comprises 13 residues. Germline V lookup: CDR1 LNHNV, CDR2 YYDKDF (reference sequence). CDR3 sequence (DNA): TGTGCCACCAGCCGAAACAGGAACACTGAAGCTTTCTTT. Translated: CATSRNRNTEAFF. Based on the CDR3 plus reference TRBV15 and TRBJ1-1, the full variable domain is DAMVIQNPRYQVTQFGKPVTLSCSQTLNHNVMYWYQQKSSQAPKLLFHYYDKDFNNEADTPDNFQSRRPNTSFCFLDIRSPGLGDTAMYLCATSRNRNTEAFFGQGTRLTVV.

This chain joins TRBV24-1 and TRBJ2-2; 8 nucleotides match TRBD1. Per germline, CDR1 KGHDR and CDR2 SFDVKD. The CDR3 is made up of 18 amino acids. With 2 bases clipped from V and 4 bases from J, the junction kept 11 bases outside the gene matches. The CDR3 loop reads CATSDSIPGQASTGELFF. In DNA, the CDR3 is TGTGCCACCAGTGATTCCATCCCGGGACAGGCAAGCACCGGGGAGCTGTTTTTT.

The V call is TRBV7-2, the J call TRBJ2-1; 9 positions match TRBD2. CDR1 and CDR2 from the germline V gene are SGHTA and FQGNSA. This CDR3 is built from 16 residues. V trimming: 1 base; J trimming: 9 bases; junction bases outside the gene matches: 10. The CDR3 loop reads CASSLDSGGLLGEQFF. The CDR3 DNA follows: TGTGCCAGCAGCTTAGATAGCGGGGGCCTATTGGGTGAGCAGTTCTTC.

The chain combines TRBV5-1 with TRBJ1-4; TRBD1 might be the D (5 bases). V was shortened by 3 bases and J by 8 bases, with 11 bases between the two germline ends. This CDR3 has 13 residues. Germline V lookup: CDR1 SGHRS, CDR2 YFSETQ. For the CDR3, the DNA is TGCGCCAGCAGCTCGGGGGTGGACGAAAAACTGTTTTTT. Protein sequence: CASSSGVDEKLFF.

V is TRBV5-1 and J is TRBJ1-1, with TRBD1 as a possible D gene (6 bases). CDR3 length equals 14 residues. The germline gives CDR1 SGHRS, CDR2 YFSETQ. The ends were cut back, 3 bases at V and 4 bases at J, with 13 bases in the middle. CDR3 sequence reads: CASSSSTGPTEAFF. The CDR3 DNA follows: TGCGCCAGCAGCTCGTCGACAGGACCCACTGAAGCTTTCTTT.

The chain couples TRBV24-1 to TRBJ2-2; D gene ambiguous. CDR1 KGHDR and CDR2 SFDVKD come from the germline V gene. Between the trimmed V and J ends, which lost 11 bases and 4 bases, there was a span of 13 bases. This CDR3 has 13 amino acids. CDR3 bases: TGTGCCATTGACCCCTCGGGCACCGGGGAGCTGTTTTTT. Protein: CAIDPSGTGELFF.

In DNA form, the CDR3 reads TGCGCCAGCAGCGGAGGGACTACCAATACAGATACGCAGTATTTT. Translation: CASSGGTTNTDTQYF. This sequence joins TRBV5-1 and TRBJ2-3; 7 positions agree with TRBD2. The junction had 8 bases not matched to a gene; V was cut back by 4 bases and J by 3 bases. Germline V gene sequence: CDR1 SGHRS, CDR2 YFSETQ. The CDR3 loop spans 15 amino acids.

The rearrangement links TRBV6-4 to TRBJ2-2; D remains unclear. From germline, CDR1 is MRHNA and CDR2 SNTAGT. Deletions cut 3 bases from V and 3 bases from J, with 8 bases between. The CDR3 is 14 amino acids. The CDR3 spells CASSETRYTGELFF. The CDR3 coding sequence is TGTGCCAGCAGTGAAACTCGATACACCGGGGAGCTGTTTTTT.

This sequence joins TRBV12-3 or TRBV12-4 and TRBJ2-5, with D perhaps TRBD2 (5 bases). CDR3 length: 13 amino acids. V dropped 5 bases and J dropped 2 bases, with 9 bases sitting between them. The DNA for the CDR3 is TGTGCCAGCAGTCCCGGGAATCAAGAGACCCAGTACTTC. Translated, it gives CASSPGNQETQYF.

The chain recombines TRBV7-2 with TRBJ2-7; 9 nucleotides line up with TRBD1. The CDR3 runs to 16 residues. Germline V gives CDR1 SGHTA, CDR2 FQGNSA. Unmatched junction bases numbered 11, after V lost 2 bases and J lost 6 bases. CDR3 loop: CASSLSSGTGRGEQYF. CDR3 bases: TGTGCCAGCAGCTTATCTTCAGGGACAGGGCGAGGCGAGCAGTACTTC. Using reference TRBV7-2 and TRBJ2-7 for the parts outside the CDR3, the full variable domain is GAGVSQSPSNKVTEKGKDVELRCDPISGHTALYWYRQSLGQGLEFLIYFQGNSAPDKSGLPSDRFSAERTGGSVSTLTIQRTQQEDSAVYLCASSLSSGTGRGEQYFGPGTRLTVT.

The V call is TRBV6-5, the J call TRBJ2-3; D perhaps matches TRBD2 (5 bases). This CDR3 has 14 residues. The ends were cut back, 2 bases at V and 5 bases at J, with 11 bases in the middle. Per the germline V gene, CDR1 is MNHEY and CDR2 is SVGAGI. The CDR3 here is CASSYRAGGDTQYF. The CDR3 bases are TGTGCCAGCAGTTACCGAGCAGGAGGAGATACGCAGTATTTT.

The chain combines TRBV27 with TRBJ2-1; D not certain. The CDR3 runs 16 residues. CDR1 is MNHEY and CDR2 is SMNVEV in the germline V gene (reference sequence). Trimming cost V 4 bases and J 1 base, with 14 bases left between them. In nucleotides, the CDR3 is TGTGCCAGCAGTTCAGGTACAGTCTATTCCTACAATGAGCAGTTCTTC. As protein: CASSSGTVYSYNEQFF.

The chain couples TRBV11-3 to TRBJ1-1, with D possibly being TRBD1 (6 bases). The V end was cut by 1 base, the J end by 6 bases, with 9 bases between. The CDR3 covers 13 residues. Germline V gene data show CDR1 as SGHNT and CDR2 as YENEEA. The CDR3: CASSLVPGAEAFF. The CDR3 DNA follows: TGTGCCAGCAGCTTAGTCCCAGGGGCTGAAGCTTTCTTT.

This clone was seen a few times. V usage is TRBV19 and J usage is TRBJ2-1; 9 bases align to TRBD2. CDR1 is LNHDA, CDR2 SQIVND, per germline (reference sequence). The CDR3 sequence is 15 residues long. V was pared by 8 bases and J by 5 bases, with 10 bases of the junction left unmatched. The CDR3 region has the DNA TGTGCCAGTCGGAAACCGGCGGGAGGGCACAATGAGCAGTTCTTC. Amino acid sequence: CASRKPAGGHNEQFF.

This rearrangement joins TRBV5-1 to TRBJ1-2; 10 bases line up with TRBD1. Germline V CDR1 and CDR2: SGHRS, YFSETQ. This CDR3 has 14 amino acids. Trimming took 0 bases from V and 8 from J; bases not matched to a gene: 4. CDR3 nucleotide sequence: TGCGCCAGCAGCTTGGAGACAGGGGGCGGAGGCTACACCTTC. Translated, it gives CASSLETGGGGYTF.

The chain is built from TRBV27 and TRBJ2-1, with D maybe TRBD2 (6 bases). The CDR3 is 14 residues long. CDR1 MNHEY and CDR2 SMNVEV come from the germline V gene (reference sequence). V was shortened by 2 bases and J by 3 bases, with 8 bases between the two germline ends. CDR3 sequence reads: CASSLASVYNEQFF. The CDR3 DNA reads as TGTGCCAGCAGTTTAGCTAGCGTCTACAATGAGCAGTTCTTC.

The CDR3 region is CASSGTGAYEQFF. The DNA for the CDR3 is TGTGCCAGCAGTGGCACAGGGGCATATGAGCAGTTCTTC. The chain is built from TRBV28 and TRBJ2-1, with 7 nucleotides matching TRBD1. Per the germline V gene, CDR1 is MDHEN and CDR2 is SYDVKM. CDR3 size: 13 residues. The V segment lost 5 bases and the J segment 8 bases; nucleotides outside the gene matches: 6.

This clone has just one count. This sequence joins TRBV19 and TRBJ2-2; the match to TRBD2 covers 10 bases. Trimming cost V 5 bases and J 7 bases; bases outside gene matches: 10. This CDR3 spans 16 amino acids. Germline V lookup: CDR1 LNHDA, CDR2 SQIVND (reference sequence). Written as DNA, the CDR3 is TGTGCCAGTAGTTTTCAAGCGGGAGGGCCGAGCGGGGAGCTGTTTTTT. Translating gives CASSFQAGGPSGELFF.

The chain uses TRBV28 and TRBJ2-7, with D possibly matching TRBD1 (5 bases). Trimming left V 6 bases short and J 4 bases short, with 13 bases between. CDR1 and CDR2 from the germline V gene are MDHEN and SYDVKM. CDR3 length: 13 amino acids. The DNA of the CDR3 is TGTGCCAGCAGGAAGGGGCGCCATTACGAGCAGTACTTC. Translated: CASRKGRHYEQYF.